Given below is one T cell receptor beta chain in context. Trimming pared 0 bases from V and 2 bases from J, leaving 9 bases between. Germline CDR1 and CDR2: SGHVS and FNYEAQ. The CDR3 loop spans 15 amino acids. TCRdb keeps only in-frame clones here, not all; method: immunoSEQ multiplex PCR. The sample carries around 48,000 clones, roughly 92% recorded once. These data are taken from a study of T cell changes during pregnancy in multiple sclerosis. This chain links TRBV7-6 with TRBJ2-3; D is uncertain. The material was CD4+ T cells from peripheral blood mononuclear cells, obtained in the second trimester of pregnancy. The source is a female donor in good health, enrolled as a control in a pregnancy study. The CDR3 spells CASSLALKHTDTQYF. The CDR3 coding sequence is TGTGCCAGCAGCTTAGCACTCAAGCACACAGATACGCAGTATTTT. The whole variable domain, remainder taken from reference TRBV7-6 and TRBJ2-3, is GAGVSQSPRYKVTKRGQDVALRCDPISGHVSLYWYRQALGQGPEFLTYFNYEAQQDKSGLPNDRFSAERPEGSISTLTIQRTEQRDSAMYRCASSLALKHTDTQYFGPGTRLTVL.